This T cell receptor (beta chain) stems from a study of blood T cell repertoires in COVID-19. Study overall: Italy, Spain and the United States were the sources of the convalescent and acute COVID-19 samples. The cDNA or gDNA used as material had been derived from T cells, B-cell-depleted T cells, or PBMCs.

The count of this clone is one. V dropped 3 bases and J dropped 10; count of bases not matched to a gene: 3. The CDR3 runs 13 residues. The V gene's germline CDR1 is KGHSH and CDR2 LQKENI. Original methodology: Nucleated cell number was recorded as an estimate derived from reference gene primer amplification. The repertoire was sequenced with immunoSEQ multiplex PCR; TCRdb's copy has only in-frame clones and lacks some. V and J calls and clone size are those listed in that table; D and trimming were worked out from the DNA. Of some 250,000 clones listed, around 87% are singletons. The sample was peripheral blood. The sequence was collected from a woman aged 25 to 39 who had recovered from COVID-19. This chain links TRBV18 with TRBJ1-5; 10 nucleotides align to TRBD1. CDR3 sequence (DNA): TGTGCCAGCTCACCGGGACAGGGGTTTCCCCAGCATTTT. This codes for CASSPGQGFPQHF.